The entry below describes one T cell receptor (beta chain). Antigen: not known. Trimming removed 11 bases from V and 2 bases from J, with 13 bases in between. Germline assignment: CDR1 MNHEY and CDR2 SMNVEV (reference sequence). The CDR3 extends over 12 amino acids. The source of the sample is a study of neoadjuvant nivolumab and ipilimumab in lung cancer. Profiled with immunoSEQ multiplex PCR; TCRdb holds only in-frame clones, not every one. Seen here are about 15,000 clones, less than 85% observed once, and the top ten hold approximately 8.1%. The study, taken as a whole, reports: Only two of four nivolumab-treated tumors gained richness and clonality by surgery. Only a single major-pathologic-response sample was available for clonality analysis. Resected tumors had greater TCR richness and clonality than uninvolved lung.

The sequence was collected from an adult with non-small cell lung cancer. The material sequenced was tumor tissue, taken after neoadjuvant nivolumab, alone or with ipilimumab, at or shortly before surgery. This rearrangement joins TRBV27 to TRBJ2-7; D might be TRBD2 (6 bases). The CDR3 DNA follows: TGTGCCTCGGGGGAGAACACCTACGAGCAGTACTTC. Translated, it gives CASGENTYEQYF.